This TCR beta chain is drawn from a study of circulating CD8 cells and anti-PD-1 response in melanoma. Overall study context: Treatment was intravenous nivolumab at 3 mg/kg every 2 weeks. About 50% of the 13 melanoma patients received first-line anti-PD-1 therapy.

Study-wide findings and caveats: Clonotype sharing was highest between DPOS and TIGIT subsets. Some patients were treatment-naive; others were previously treated.

Sorting of live CD3+CD8+TCRalphabeta+ cells by PD-1 and/or TIGIT gave four subsets. With regard to this clonotype: Its antigen is still unknown.

This CDR3 comprises 13 residues. Germline lookup yields CDR1 DFQATT and CDR2 SNEGSKA (reference sequence). Trimming took 2 bases from V and 6 from J, leaving 10 bases between them. Each library started from about 15 ng of total RNA using the QIAseq Immune Repertoire TCR panel. TCRdb fed the reads into MiXCR, producing one record per CDR3 protein. Of more than 150 distinct CDR3 sequences listed, 9% are singletons. This specimen consisted of CD8+ T cells from PBMCs, obtained at baseline or after one month of anti-PD-1 therapy (not recorded which). The J gene is TRBJ1-4, the V gene TRBV20-1; D call uncertain. This clonotype originated in a human donor with melanoma. CDR3 loop: CSARRLDDEKLFF. DNA for the CDR3: TGCAGTGCTAGACGGCTGGACGATGAAAAACTGTTTTTT.